The clone carrying this TCR beta chain was recorded many times. TCRdb reprocessed the 5' RACE reads via MiXCR and lists one record per CDR3 protein. The table records about 90,000 distinct CDR3 sequences, about 13% of them present only once. The data belong to a study of neurological immune-mediated disorders. The CDR3 spans 17 residues. The germline V gene has CDR1 DFQATT and CDR2 SNEGSKA (reference sequence). V lost 3 bases, J lost 7 bases, and 14 bases stayed unmatched. Described time point: longitudinal time-point 2. This clonotype was obtained from a female donor with HTLV-1-associated myelopathy (HAM/TSP). This rearrangement joins TRBV20-1 to TRBJ2-7; 14 bases are a match to TRBD2. Sample: PBMCs. The chain's CDR3 is CSASGTSGGYLRGEQYF. The CDR3, as DNA: TGCAGTGCTAGCGGGACTAGCGGGGGCTACTTGCGGGGGGAGCAGTACTTC.